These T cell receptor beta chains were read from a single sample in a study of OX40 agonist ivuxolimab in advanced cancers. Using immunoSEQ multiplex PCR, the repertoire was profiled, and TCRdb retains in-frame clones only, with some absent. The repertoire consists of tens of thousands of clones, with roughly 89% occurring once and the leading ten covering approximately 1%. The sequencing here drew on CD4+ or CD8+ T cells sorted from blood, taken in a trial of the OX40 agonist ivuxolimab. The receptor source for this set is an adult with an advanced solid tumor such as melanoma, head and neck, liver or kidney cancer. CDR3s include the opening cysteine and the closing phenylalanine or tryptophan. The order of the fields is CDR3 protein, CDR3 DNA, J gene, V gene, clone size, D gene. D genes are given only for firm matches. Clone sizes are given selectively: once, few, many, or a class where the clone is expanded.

cdr3_aa: CASSESRATSYNEQFF
cdr3_nt: TGCGCCAGCAGTGAGTCCAGGGCCACCTCCTACAATGAGCAGTTCTTC
j_call: TRBJ2-1
v_call: TRBV10-1
clone_size: .
d_call: .

cdr3_aa: CASSPRDWAGELFF
cdr3_nt: TGTGCCAGTAGTCCCAGGGATTGGGCCGGGGAGCTGTTTTTT
j_call: TRBJ2-2
v_call: TRBV19
clone_size: .
d_call: .

cdr3_aa: CASSDRGRETQYF
cdr3_nt: TGTGCCAGCAGTGATAGGGGTCGGGAGACCCAGTACTTC
j_call: TRBJ2-5
v_call: TRBV25-1
clone_size: .
d_call: .

cdr3_aa: CASSRTLGDSPLHF
cdr3_nt: TGTGCCAGCAGCCGCACCCTTGGGGATTCACCCCTCCACTTT
j_call: TRBJ1-6
v_call: TRBV4-2
clone_size: .
d_call: .

cdr3_aa: CAWSVRGLSYGYTF
cdr3_nt: TGTGCCTGGAGTGTACGGGGTCTTTCCTATGGCTACACCTTC
j_call: TRBJ1-2
v_call: TRBV30
clone_size: .
d_call: .

cdr3_aa: CASSTRTSGRAEELFF
cdr3_nt: TGTGCCAGCAGCACGCGGACTAGCGGGAGGGCCGAGGAGCTGTTTTTT
j_call: TRBJ2-2
v_call: TRBV5-6
clone_size: .
d_call: TRBD2

cdr3_aa: CASSPEQTYGYTF
cdr3_nt: TGTGCCAGCTCACCCGAACAGACCTATGGCTACACCTTC
j_call: TRBJ1-2
v_call: TRBV18
clone_size: once
d_call: .

cdr3_aa: CASSQDGAETEQYF
cdr3_nt: TGTGCCAGCAGCCAAGATGGGGCAGAGACCGAGCAGTACTTC
j_call: TRBJ2-7
v_call: TRBV4-2
clone_size: .
d_call: .

cdr3_aa: CAGSPQLPDTQYF
cdr3_nt: TGTGCCGGCAGCCCGCAGTTGCCAGATACGCAGTATTTT
j_call: TRBJ2-3
v_call: TRBV7-8
clone_size: .
d_call: .

cdr3_aa: CASSVRRSTGELFF
cdr3_nt: TGTGCCAGCAGTGTTCGAAGAAGCACCGGGGAGCTGTTTTTT
j_call: TRBJ2-2
v_call: TRBV2
clone_size: .
d_call: .

cdr3_aa: CASRRQGMTEAFF
cdr3_nt: TGTGCCAGCAGGAGACAGGGGATGACTGAAGCTTTCTTT
j_call: TRBJ1-1
v_call: TRBV6-1
clone_size: .
d_call: TRBD1

cdr3_aa: CATSREEGDGYTF
cdr3_nt: TGTGCCACCAGCAGAGAGGAGGGAGACGGCTACACCTTC
j_call: TRBJ1-2
v_call: TRBV15
clone_size: .
d_call: .

cdr3_aa: CASSGPEREGNEQYF
cdr3_nt: TGTGCCAGCAGTGGTCCGGAGCGGGAGGGGAACGAGCAGTACTTC
j_call: TRBJ2-7
v_call: TRBV6-6
clone_size: .
d_call: TRBD2

cdr3_aa: CASKREETQYF
cdr3_nt: TGTGCCAGCAAAAGGGAAGAGACCCAGTACTTC
j_call: TRBJ2-5
v_call: TRBV11-2
clone_size: .
d_call: .

cdr3_aa: CASSREYEQYF
cdr3_nt: TGTGCCAGCAGCCGTGAATACGAGCAGTACTTC
j_call: TRBJ2-7
v_call: TRBV5-4
clone_size: .
d_call: .

cdr3_aa: CSVDTAASYTF
cdr3_nt: TGCAGCGTTGACACGGCGGCTAGCTACACCTTC
j_call: TRBJ1-2
v_call: TRBV29-1
clone_size: .
d_call: .